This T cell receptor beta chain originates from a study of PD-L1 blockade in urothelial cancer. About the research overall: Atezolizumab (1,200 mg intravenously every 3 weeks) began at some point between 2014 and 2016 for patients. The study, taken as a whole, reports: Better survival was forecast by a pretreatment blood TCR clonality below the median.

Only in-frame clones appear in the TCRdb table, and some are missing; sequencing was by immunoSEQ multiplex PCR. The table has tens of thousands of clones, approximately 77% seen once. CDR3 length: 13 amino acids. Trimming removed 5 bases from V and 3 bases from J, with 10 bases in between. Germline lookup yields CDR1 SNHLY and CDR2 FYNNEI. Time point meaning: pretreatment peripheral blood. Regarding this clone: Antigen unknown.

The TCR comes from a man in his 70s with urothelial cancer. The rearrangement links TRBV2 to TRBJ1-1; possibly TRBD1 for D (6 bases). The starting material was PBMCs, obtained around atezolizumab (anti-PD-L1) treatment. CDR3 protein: CASSRGQYTEAFF. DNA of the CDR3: TGTGCCAGCAGTAGAGGACAGTACACTGAAGCTTTCTTT. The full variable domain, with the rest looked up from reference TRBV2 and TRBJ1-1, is EPEVTQTPSHQVTQMGQEVILRCVPISNHLYFYWYRQILGQKVEFLVSFYNNEISEKSEIFDDQFSVERPDGSNFTLKIRSTKLEDSAMYFCASSRGQYTEAFFGQGTRLTVV.